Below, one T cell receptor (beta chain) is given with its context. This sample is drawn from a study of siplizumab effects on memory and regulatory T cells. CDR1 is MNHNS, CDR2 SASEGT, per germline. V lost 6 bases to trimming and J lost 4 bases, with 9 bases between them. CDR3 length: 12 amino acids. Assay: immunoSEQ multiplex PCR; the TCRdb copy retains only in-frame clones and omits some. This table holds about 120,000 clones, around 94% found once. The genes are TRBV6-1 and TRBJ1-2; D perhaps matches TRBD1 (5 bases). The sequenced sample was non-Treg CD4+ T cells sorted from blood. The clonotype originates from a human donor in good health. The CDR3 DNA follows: TGTGCCAGCAGGGGACGGACCTATGGCTACACCTTC. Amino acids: CASRGRTYGYTF.